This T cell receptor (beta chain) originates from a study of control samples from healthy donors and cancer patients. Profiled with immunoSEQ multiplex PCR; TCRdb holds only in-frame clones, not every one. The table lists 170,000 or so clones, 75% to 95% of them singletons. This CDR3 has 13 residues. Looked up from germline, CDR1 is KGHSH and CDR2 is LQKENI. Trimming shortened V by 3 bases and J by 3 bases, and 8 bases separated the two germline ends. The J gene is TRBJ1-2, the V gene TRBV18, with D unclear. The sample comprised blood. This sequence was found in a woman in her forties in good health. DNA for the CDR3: TGTGCCAGCTCACCCCAGGAATACTATGGCTACACCTTC. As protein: CASSPQEYYGYTF.